Each of the 9 T cell receptor beta chains below was sequenced from the same sample in a study of CD8 T cells in ankylosing spondylitis. A single record per CDR3 protein comes from TCRdb applying MiXCR to the 5' RACE reads. The table records a few hundred thousand distinct CDR3 sequences, over 15% of them present only once. The sequencing input was blood, either unsorted or a sorted T cell fraction (not recorded which). The receptors here all came from a male donor with ankylosing spondylitis or in good health (not recorded which).

This chain joins TRBV12-3 or TRBV12-4 and TRBJ2-3, with 8 bases that match TRBD2. After removal of 5 bases from V and 0 bases from J, the junction contained 4 bases not matched to a gene. The CDR3 runs to 15 residues. The CDR3: CASSGVAGSTDTQYF. The CDR3 nucleotides read TGTGCCAGCAGTGGGGTAGCGGGAAGCACAGATACGCAGTATTTT.

V gene TRBV29-1 combines with J gene TRBJ1-2; D not resolved. Per the germline V gene, CDR1 is SQVTM and CDR2 is ANQGSEA. V was clipped by 8 bases and J by 6 bases, with 13 bases between them. The CDR3 runs to 11 residues. The CDR3 bases are TGCAGCATAAGACTGGAGAATGGCTACACCTTC. This encodes CSIRLENGYTF.

This clonotype turned up a few times. The chain has TRBV5-5 and TRBJ2-7; D possibly corresponds to TRBD2 (5 bases). Looked up from germline, CDR1 is SGHKS and CDR2 is YYEKEE (reference sequence). CDR3 length equals 14 residues. V lost 4 bases and J 3 bases, leaving 14 bases between the germline ends. The CDR3 reads CASSPYGVHYEQYF. CDR3 DNA sequence: TGTGCCAGCAGCCCGTACGGGGTACACTACGAGCAGTACTTC.

This clonotype was counted many times. The rearrangement links TRBV5-1 to TRBJ2-1; TRBD1 matches 10 bases. This CDR3 spans 18 amino acids. Germline CDR1 is SGHRS and CDR2 is YFSETQ. V lost 1 base to trimming and J lost 3 bases; unmatched junction nucleotides: 10. The CDR3 DNA follows: TGCGCCAGCAGCTTGACCGGGACAGGGGAAATCGTCTACAATGAGCAGTTCTTC. Protein: CASSLTGTGEIVYNEQFF.

The chain recombines TRBV12-3 or TRBV12-4 with TRBJ2-7; 10 bases are shared with TRBD1. The CDR3 is 15 amino acids. The V gene end was trimmed by 6 bases and the J gene end by 4 bases; junction bases not matched to a gene: 9. CDR3 in amino acids: CASRGGDRGVYEQYF. As DNA, the CDR3 is TGTGCCAGCAGGGGGGGGGACAGGGGAGTTTACGAGCAGTACTTC.

This clonotype was counted ten times or more. This sequence joins TRBV29-1 and TRBJ1-6; D might be TRBD1 (5 bases). Germline V gene data show CDR1 as SQVTM and CDR2 as ANQGSEA. V shed 0 bases and J shed 7 bases, with 16 bases lying between them. CDR3 length equals 16 residues. The CDR3 bases are TGCAGCGTTGAAGATCCCGGTGGAGGGGAGAATTCACCCCTCCACTTT. It yields the protein CSVEDPGGGENSPLHF.

This clonotype appeared a single time. The rearrangement uses TRBV20-1 and TRBJ2-7, with D tentatively TRBD1 (6 bases). This CDR3 comprises 13 residues. Trimming stripped 6 bases from V and 2 bases from J, with 14 bases between. Looked up from germline, CDR1 is DFQATT and CDR2 is SNEGSKA (reference sequence). DNA for the CDR3: TGCAGTGCCTGGACAGAATCAACCTACGAGCAGTACTTC. Amino acids: CSAWTESTYEQYF.

This clonotype appeared once. The chain employs TRBV4-2 and TRBJ2-2; D uncertain. Germline V lookup: CDR1 LGHNA, CDR2 YNFKEQ. V was shortened by 2 bases and J by 5 bases, with 6 bases between the two germline ends. The length of the CDR3 is 13 residues. CDR3 DNA sequence: TGTGCCAGCAGCCAACTCACAACCGGGGAGCTGTTTTTT. Protein sequence: CASSQLTTGELFF.

The chain has TRBV7-9 and TRBJ1-1; 9 bases agree with TRBD1. V was clipped by 5 bases and J by 6 bases; unmatched bases: 4. Germline loops: CDR1 SEHNR, CDR2 FQNEAQ (reference sequence). The length of the CDR3 is 13 residues. CDR3 DNA: TGTGCCAGCAGCCCGGACAGGGGTGCTGAAGCTTTCTTT. It yields the protein CASSPDRGAEAFF.